This TCR beta chain was obtained from a study of radiation and T cells in renal cell carcinoma. Trimming left V 4 bases short and J 1 base short, with 25 bases between. Germline V gene sequence: CDR1 MNHEY, CDR2 SMNVEV (reference sequence). The CDR3 totals 19 residues. TCRdb's table, derived via immunoSEQ multiplex PCR, lists solely in-frame clones and lacks some. The sample records about 16,000 clones, 58% being singletons. Noted treatment: treatment-naive control, cytoreductive nephrectomy. Control tumor donors were a few females and 11 males, median age approximately 58 years. The chain employs TRBV27 and TRBJ1-1; D may be TRBD1 (5 bases). Source: tumor tissue, taken from a patient whose treatment was nephrectomy without radiotherapy. The TCR originated in a man aged 35-49 years with renal cell carcinoma. DNA of the CDR3: TGTGCCAGCAGTTCCTCTCGAGGGAGGGGTAAAGCCTGGAACACTGAAGCTTTCTTT. As protein: CASSSSRGRGKAWNTEAFF.